The 29 T cell receptor beta chains in this list originate from one sample, sequenced in a study of cytomegalovirus exposure and HLA in healthy donors (dated by TCRdb to the late 2010s). The library came from the immunoSEQ multiplex PCR assay. A mixture of 60 forward primers for TCR Vbeta segments and 13 reverse primers for TCR Jbeta segments was used in the multiplex PCR. As stored in TCRdb, this immuneACCESS dataset retains in-frame rearrangements with V and J assigned. A fraction of the clones does not appear; measured against another copy, unresolved V genes explain less than half of the discrepancy, and the remainder lacks a known reason. The sample yields over 45,000 clones; 81% were counted once. Of the sample, 2% to 3% is held by the ten largest clones. Sequencing was carried out using PBMCs. These receptors were obtained from a boy under 18 in good health and CMV-seropositive.

This clone has only a few counts. The chain links TRBV5-1 to TRBJ1-1, with D perhaps TRBD1 (5 bases). Trimming stripped 4 bases from V and 3 bases from J, with 13 bases between. The CDR3 contains 14 residues. CDR1 is SGHRS and CDR2 is YFSETQ in the germline V gene. In nucleotides, the CDR3 is TGCGCCAGCAGCAGCCAGGGTCGGTACACTGAAGCTTTCTTT. Its translation: CASSSQGRYTEAFF.

The chain carries TRBV10-3 and TRBJ2-5, with D tentatively TRBD1 (5 bases). This CDR3 comprises 15 residues. Trimming pared 5 bases from V and 1 base from J, leaving 14 bases between. CDR1 and CDR2 from the germline V gene are ENHRY and SYGVKD. This CDR3 reads CAISRGRPGQETQYF. CDR3 sequence (DNA): TGTGCCATCAGTAGGGGCCGGCCGGGCCAAGAGACCCAGTACTTC.

The chain recombines TRBV14 with TRBJ2-2; 9 bases agree with TRBD1. The CDR3 extends over 16 amino acids. Trimming at V came to 0 bases and at J to 4 bases, leaving 3 bases not matched to a gene. Germline V gives CDR1 SGHDN, CDR2 FVKESK. CDR3 residues: CASSQEQGARTGELFF. In DNA, the CDR3 is TGTGCCAGCAGCCAAGAACAGGGGGCGCGCACCGGGGAGCTGTTTTTT.

The rearrangement uses TRBV7-9 and TRBJ2-3, with 7 positions matching TRBD2. Losses at the gene ends were 2 bases for V and 2 bases for J; bases not matched to a gene: 4. The CDR3 sequence is 15 residues long. CDR1 is SEHNR and CDR2 is FQNEAQ in the germline V gene (reference sequence). The CDR3: CASSLSGELTDTQYF. In nucleotides, the CDR3 is TGTGCCAGCAGCTTAAGCGGGGAACTCACAGATACGCAGTATTTT.

V is TRBV4-1 and J is TRBJ2-1; D not resolved. Germline loops: CDR1 MGHRA, CDR2 YSYEKL. This CDR3 region has 15 residues. Trimming stripped 3 bases from V and 2 bases from J, with 11 bases between. Written as DNA, the CDR3 is TGCGCCAGCAGCCACTACGACTCCACCTACAATGAGCAGTTCTTC. Translation gives CASSHYDSTYNEQFF.

This clone showed up just a few times. The gene calls are TRBV7-9 and TRBJ1-2, with 9 bases lining up with TRBD1. CDR3 size: 14 residues. With V trimmed by 5 bases and J by 4 bases, 5 bases remained unmatched. Germline CDR1 reads SEHNR; CDR2 reads FQNEAQ (reference sequence). The CDR3 DNA is TGTGCCAGCAGCCACAGGGGGCCGGGCTATGGCTACACCTTC. Its translation: CASSHRGPGYGYTF.

The count of this clone is one. The gene calls are TRBV2 and TRBJ2-5, with unresolved D. The DNA end is a closer match to TRBJ2-7, so the J assignment may be wrong. Germline assignment: CDR1 SNHLY and CDR2 FYNNEI. The CDR3 spans 12 residues. CDR3 nucleotide sequence: TGTGCCAGCAGGCTTTCCTCCTACGAGCAGTACTTC. Residues: CASRLSSYEQYF.

The genes are TRBV27 and TRBJ1-4; D unresolved. The ends were cut back, 5 bases at V and 8 bases at J, with 18 bases in the middle. The CDR3 is made up of 15 amino acids. Per germline, CDR1 MNHEY and CDR2 SMNVEV (reference sequence). CDR3 region: CASSGSVRRLEKLFF. CDR3 DNA sequence: TGTGCCAGCAGTGGGAGCGTGAGGCGTCTGGAAAAACTGTTTTTT.

The J gene is TRBJ2-1, the V gene TRBV7-9, with D possibly being TRBD2 (6 bases). This CDR3 contains 14 residues. Trimming left V 1 base short and J 6 bases short, with 10 bases between. CDR1 and CDR2 from the germline V gene are SEHNR and FQNEAQ (reference sequence). Written as DNA, the CDR3 is TGTGCCAGCAGCTTAGTGGGGGGATTCAATGAGCAGTTCTTC. It yields the protein CASSLVGGFNEQFF.

The chain links TRBV5-1 to TRBJ1-1; D possibly corresponds to TRBD1 (5 bases). Trimming removed 4 bases from V and 0 bases from J, with 10 bases in between. The germline V gene encodes CDR1 SGHRS and CDR2 YFSETQ. The CDR3 has 14 amino acids. The CDR3 region has the DNA TGCGCCAGCAGCCCCACAGGACTGAACACTGAAGCTTTCTTT. It encodes CASSPTGLNTEAFF.

The chain links TRBV27 to TRBJ2-7; D possibly corresponds to TRBD2 (5 bases). Trimming removed 8 bases from V and 5 bases from J, with 28 bases in between. This CDR3 is built from 17 residues. Germline V CDR1 and CDR2: MNHEY, SMNVEV (reference sequence). CDR3 in DNA: TGTGCCAGCGGGTCCATCGAAATGGGCACCACGAGGGACGAGCAGTACTTC. This codes for CASGSIEMGTTRDEQYF.

The rearrangement links TRBV14 to TRBJ2-1; a possible D gene is TRBD2 (6 bases). Germline assignment: CDR1 SGHDN and CDR2 FVKESK. The CDR3 consists of 17 residues. V was pared by 1 base and J by 1 base, with 14 bases between. The CDR3 nucleotides are TGTGCCAGCAGCCAAGGAGGCGGGGTCAGGTCCTACAATGAGCAGTTCTTC. It translates to CASSQGGGVRSYNEQFF.

The chain has TRBV7-2 and TRBJ2-1; 8 nucleotides agree with TRBD1. The germline V gene has CDR1 SGHTA and CDR2 FQGNSA. CDR3 length: 17 amino acids. The ends lost 5 bases at V and 7 bases at J; junction bases unmatched: 16. The CDR3 DNA reads as TGTGCCAGCAGCCCAATGATCCAGGGGGCGCAGATGAATGAGCAGTTCTTC. It specifies CASSPMIQGAQMNEQFF.

A remark on this clone: This sample also contains other DNA sequences that code for the same CDR3. The genes are TRBV5-4 and TRBJ2-7; a possible D gene is TRBD2 (6 bases). The V gene's germline CDR1 is SGHNT and CDR2 YYREEE (reference sequence). Trimming shortened V by 4 bases and J by 5 bases, and 13 bases separated the two germline ends. The CDR3 sequence is 13 residues long. CDR3 region: CASSSGREDEQYF. The CDR3 region has the DNA TGTGCCAGCAGCAGTGGCAGGGAGGACGAGCAGTACTTC. The full variable domain, in which reference TRBV5-4 and TRBJ2-7 provide the parts outside the CDR3, is ETGVTQSPTHLIKTRGQQVTLRCSSQSGHNTVSWYQQALGQGPQFIFQYYREEENGRGNFPPRFSGLQFPNYSSELNVNALELDDSALYLCASSSGREDEQYFGPGTRLTVT.

This clone appeared a single time. The gene calls are TRBV27 and TRBJ2-7; 10 bases agree with TRBD2. CDR3 length: 15 residues. After removal of 6 bases from V and 0 bases from J, the junction contained 5 bases not matched to a gene. Germline loops: CDR1 MNHEY, CDR2 SMNVEV (reference sequence). CDR3 in DNA: TGTGCCAGCAGCCAGAGACTAGCGGGCTCCTACGAGCAGTACTTC. This sequence encodes CASSQRLAGSYEQYF.

The CDR3, as DNA: TGTGCCAGCAGCTCCCAGGGGGCGGCAGATACGCAGTATTTT. It encodes CASSSQGAADTQYF. This rearrangement joins TRBV11-2 to TRBJ2-3; 8 nucleotides agree with TRBD1. The CDR3 spans 14 residues. Germline lookup yields CDR1 SGHAT and CDR2 FQNNGV. The trim removed 4 bases at V and 4 bases at J, leaving 4 bases unmatched.

The chain links TRBV2 to TRBJ1-1; D unresolved. The CDR3 sequence is 16 residues long. Germline V gene data show CDR1 as SNHLY and CDR2 as FYNNEI. The ends were cut back, 5 bases at V and 0 bases at J, with 16 bases in the middle. DNA for the CDR3: TGTGCCAGCAGTAAAAGACGGACTACCATGAACACTGAAGCTTTCTTT. Translation: CASSKRRTTMNTEAFF. The full variable domain, with the rest looked up from reference TRBV2 and TRBJ1-1, is EPEVTQTPSHQVTQMGQEVILRCVPISNHLYFYWYRQILGQKVEFLVSFYNNEISEKSEIFDDQFSVERPDGSNFTLKIRSTKLEDSAMYFCASSKRRTTMNTEAFFGQGTRLTVV.

The V and J genes are TRBV4-2 and TRBJ1-2; D unclear. V was clipped by 2 bases and J by 0 bases, with 10 bases between them. The CDR3 consists of 15 residues. CDR1 and CDR2 (germline): LGHNA, YNFKEQ. CDR3 bases: TGTGCCAGCAGCCAAAATCCCGGGGCTAACTATGGCTACACCTTC. Translation: CASSQNPGANYGYTF.

V is TRBV5-6 and J is TRBJ1-4; D is uncertain. The length of the CDR3 is 15 residues. V was pared by 4 bases and J by 4 bases, with 14 bases between. Germline CDR1 and CDR2: SGHDT and YYEEEE. DNA of the CDR3: TGTGCCAGCAGCGGCAGGAGGCAGAATAATGAAAAACTGTTTTTT. Its protein is CASSGRRQNNEKLFF.

CDR3 sequence (DNA): TGTGCCAGCAGCCGGACAGGGACGGAGACCCAGTACTTC. Translated: CASSRTGTETQYF. The chain links TRBV7-9 to TRBJ2-5; 8 nucleotides agree with TRBD1. Germline assignment: CDR1 SEHNR and CDR2 FQNEAQ (reference sequence). J was trimmed by 5 bases and V by 5 bases; bases with no gene match: 4. This CDR3 spans 13 amino acids.

The CDR3 bases are TGCGCCAGCAGCCAAGATGGGACAGTAGCAGAACTGTTTTTT. Encoded protein: CASSQDGTVAELFF. The chain is built from TRBV4-1 and TRBJ1-4, with 7 bases aligning to TRBD1. The length of the CDR3 is 14 residues. Germline V lookup: CDR1 MGHRA, CDR2 YSYEKL. The V gene end was trimmed by 0 bases and the J gene end by 12 bases; junction bases not matched to a gene: 7.

The rearrangement joins TRBV27 to TRBJ2-3, with 13 positions matching TRBD2. The J segment lost 4 bases and the V segment lost 5 bases, leaving 6 bases of the junction unmatched. Germline CDR1 and CDR2: MNHEY and SMNVEV (reference sequence). This CDR3 comprises 16 residues. The CDR3 nucleotides are TGTGCCAGCAGTCCCGGGACTAGCGGGGTTGCAGATACGCAGTATTTT. Translating gives CASSPGTSGVADTQYF.

In this sample, this clone turned up a few times. The chain recombines TRBV27 with TRBJ2-3; D is uncertain. The CDR3 spans 12 residues. V dropped 6 bases and J dropped 0 bases, with 4 bases sitting between them. Looked up from germline, CDR1 is MNHEY and CDR2 is SMNVEV (reference sequence). The CDR3: CASRTSTDTQYF. Here the CDR3 DNA reads TGTGCCAGCAGGACTAGCACAGATACGCAGTATTTT.

V is TRBV2 and J is TRBJ1-5, with TRBD1 as a possible D gene (5 bases). This CDR3 contains 14 residues. Trimming removed 4 bases from V and 8 bases from J, with 15 bases in between. Germline V gene data show CDR1 as SNHLY and CDR2 as FYNNEI. The CDR3 region is CASSGTTPGEPQHF. The CDR3 DNA reads TGTGCCAGCAGTGGGACAACGCCCGGCGAGCCCCAGCATTTT.

This chain joins TRBV29-1 and TRBJ1-2; 12 bases are a match to TRBD1. In germline, CDR1 is SQVTM, CDR2 ANQGSEA. This CDR3 is built from 15 residues. V was pared by 3 bases and J by 4 bases, with 6 bases of the junction left unmatched. The CDR3 sequence: CSVEEGQGAIYGYTF. The CDR3 DNA is TGCAGCGTTGAGGAGGGACAGGGGGCCATCTATGGCTACACCTTC.

CDR3 nucleotide sequence: TGCAGCGCCGCAGGATTCTGGAACACTGAAGCTTTCTTT. Translating gives CSAAGFWNTEAFF. J is TRBJ1-1 and V is TRBV29-1, with D unclear. CDR1 SQVTM and CDR2 ANQGSEA come from the germline V gene. The CDR3 contains 13 residues. The V and J ends lost 7 bases and 1 base respectively, with 13 bases between them.

This clone was detected only a few times. The V call is TRBV2, the J call TRBJ1-1; 7 bases map to TRBD1. This CDR3 comprises 12 residues. Per the germline V gene, CDR1 is SNHLY and CDR2 is FYNNEI. The V and J ends lost 6 bases and 10 bases, in that order; junction bases with no gene match: 8. DNA for the CDR3: TGTGCCAGCAGGCCACAGGGGTTTGGAGCTTTCTTT. Amino acids: CASRPQGFGAFF.

A word on this clone: Other nucleotide sequences from this sample produce the same CDR3. The rearrangement joins TRBV5-3 to TRBJ1-4, with 7 bases aligning to TRBD1. TRBV5-3 is reported as an ORF; its role is uncertain. This CDR3 comprises 16 residues. After removal of 3 bases from V and 5 bases from J, the junction contained 10 bases not matched to a gene. CDR3 nucleotide sequence: TGTGCCAGAAGCTATGGACAGGAGAGAGTGAATGAAAAACTGTTTTTT. This translates into CARSYGQERVNEKLFF.

The V and J genes are TRBV2 and TRBJ1-6; the D is unclear. The V and J ends lost 8 bases and 2 bases respectively, with 16 bases between them. Germline V gives CDR1 SNHLY, CDR2 FYNNEI. The CDR3 runs to 16 residues. The CDR3 region is CASVAPVTAYNSPLHF. The CDR3 bases are TGTGCCAGCGTCGCGCCCGTTACGGCCTATAATTCACCCCTCCACTTT.